What follows describes a single TCR beta chain. The data originate from a study of blood T cell repertoires in COVID-19. As for the study in general: COVID-19 samples collected from the United States, Italy and Spain covered acute and convalescent phases. In each case, the material was cDNA or gDNA derived from T cells, B-cell-depleted T cells, or PBMCs.

In the original workflow: The assay estimated nucleated cells by amplifying reference gene primers. Sequencing used immunoSEQ multiplex PCR; TCRdb keeps in-frame clones, though not all of them. V and J calls and clone size come straight from that table; D and trimming were deduced from the DNA. The sample consists of tens of thousands of clones, roughly 90% of them appearing once. Material: peripheral blood. This TCR was recovered from a human donor in a cohort sampled during active COVID-19.

In nucleotides, the CDR3 is TGTGCCAGCAGCCGATCGGGATCGCAGTACTTC. Protein product: CASSRSGSQYF. J is TRBJ2-7 and V is TRBV7-8; perhaps TRBD2 as D (5 bases). The V and J ends lost 5 bases and 9 bases respectively, with 11 bases between them. The CDR3 is made up of 11 amino acids. Germline CDR1 SGHVS, CDR2 FQNEAQ. Filled out from reference TRBV7-8 and TRBJ2-7, the complete variable domain reads GAGVSQSPRYKVAKRGQDVALRCDPISGHVSLFWYQQALGQGPEFLTYFQNEAQLDKSGLPSDRFFAERPEGSVSTLKIQRTQQEDSAVYLCASSRSGSQYFGPGTRLTVT.